This TCR beta chain originates from a study of technical replicates of blood from a handful of donors. CDR3 length: 14 amino acids. The germline V gene encodes CDR1 SGDLS and CDR2 YYNGEE. Trimming shortened V by 4 bases and J by 4 bases, and 14 bases separated the two germline ends. The repertoire was sequenced with immunoSEQ multiplex PCR; TCRdb's copy has only in-frame clones and lacks some. The table has roughly 100,000 clones, 85% to 95% seen once. The receptor was isolated from a human donor in good health. Sequenced sample: T cells isolated from PBMCs. This chain connects TRBV9 to TRBJ1-2; possible D gene TRBD1, 6 bases. This CDR3 reads CASSKRQALYGYTF. CDR3 in DNA: TGTGCCAGCAGCAAACGACAGGCGCTCTATGGCTACACCTTC.